One sample yielded the 15 T cell receptor beta chains listed below, sequenced in a study of blood T cells in healthy people across ages. A sample-barcoded 5' primer and a J-beta primer mix were used in a second PCR of roughly 7 to 11 cycles. TCRdb ran MiXCR on the 5' RACE reads and lists one entry per CDR3 protein. This table has hundreds of thousands of distinct CDR3 sequences, about 34% appearing once. The sample consisted of blood. The source of these receptors is a man younger than 35 in good health.

The chain links TRBV7-2 to TRBJ1-6; TRBD1 agrees at 7 bases. V shed 6 bases, J shed 3 bases, and the junction held 14 bases outside the gene matches. The germline V gene encodes CDR1 SGHTA and CDR2 FQGNSA. The CDR3 has 18 amino acids. The CDR3 reads CASSLGGTAGLYNSPLHF. For the CDR3, the DNA is TGTGCCAGCAGTTTGGGGGGGACAGCAGGACTCTATAATTCACCCCTCCACTTT. Filled out from reference TRBV7-2 and TRBJ1-6, the complete variable domain reads GAGVSQSPSNKVTEKGKDVELRCDPISGHTALYWYRQSLGQGLEFLIYFQGNSAPDKSGLPSDRFSAERTGGSVSTLTIQRTQQEDSAVYLCASSLGGTAGLYNSPLHFGNGTRLTVT.

This clonotype has only a few counts. The chain links TRBV10-3 to TRBJ2-6; 9 bases agree with TRBD1. The CDR3 has 15 amino acids. V trimming: 10 bases; J trimming: 5 bases; junction bases outside the gene matches: 9. The germline CDR1 and CDR2 sequences are ENHRY and SYGVKD. The CDR3 DNA reads TGTGCCACCAAGGGACAGGGACTCTGGGCCAACGTCCTGACTTTC. Encoded protein: CATKGQGLWANVLTF.

Concerning this clonotype: The junction does not match germline at one end; this may be a read error. The genes are TRBV7-9 and TRBJ2-4; D may be TRBD2 (6 bases). The DNA end lines up better with TRBJ2-5; the J call may be wrong. Germline V gene sequence: CDR1 SEHNR, CDR2 FQNEAQ (reference sequence). CDR3 size: 15 residues. CDR3 loop: CTSSRGVGLPETQYF. CDR3 DNA sequence: TGTACCAGCAGCCGCGGGGTGGGCCTCCCGGAGACCCAGTACTTC.

V is TRBV6-6 and J is TRBJ1-1; no firm D call. Trimming cost V 5 bases and J 5 bases, with 18 bases left between them. CDR1 is MNHNY, CDR2 SVGAGI, per germline (reference sequence). CDR3 length equals 15 residues. CDR3 DNA sequence: TGTGCCAGCAGTGATCGGATTGCACGGGGAACTGAAGCTTTCTTT. Translated: CASSDRIARGTEAFF.

This clonotype has only a few counts. V is TRBV6-2 or TRBV6-3 and J is TRBJ1-1; 8 bases line up with TRBD1. The CDR3 spans 17 residues. V was clipped by 8 bases and J by 1 base; unmatched bases: 15. CDR1 is MNHEY and CDR2 is SVGEGT in the germline V gene. Here the CDR3 DNA reads TGTGCCAGCTTCTCTTTCTCAGGGGGCCTGGGGAACACTGAAGCTTTCTTT. This translates into CASFSFSGGLGNTEAFF.

This clonotype is a singleton in its sample. This may come from a read error, since a much larger clone is one base off. This rearrangement joins TRBV12-3 or TRBV12-4 to TRBJ2-1; D is unclear. This CDR3 comprises 15 residues. Between the trimmed V and J ends, which lost 6 bases and 0 bases, there was a span of 12 bases. The CDR3 loop reads CASSSDDRSYNEQFF. The CDR3 nucleotides are TGTGCCAGCAGCTCGGACGACCGCTCCTACAATGAGCAGTTCTTC.

This clonotype was detected many times. The gene calls are TRBV5-1 and TRBJ2-1; D ambiguous. CDR3 length: 14 amino acids. V was trimmed by 1 base and J by 3 bases, leaving 8 bases between them. CDR1 and CDR2 (germline): SGHRS, YFSETQ. The CDR3 is CASSLRTSYNEQFF. The CDR3 DNA is TGCGCCAGCAGCTTGCGGACGAGCTACAATGAGCAGTTCTTC.

This chain uses TRBV25-1 with TRBJ1-2, with D possibly being TRBD1 (5 bases). Germline loops: CDR1 MGHDK, CDR2 SYGVNS. Deletions cut 4 bases from V and 3 bases from J, with 9 bases between. The length of the CDR3 is 13 residues. The CDR3 here is CASSGIGDYGYTF. CDR3 DNA sequence: TGTGCCAGCAGTGGAATAGGGGACTATGGCTACACCTTC.

This clonotype was seen a few times. CDR3: CSARVYDKNIQYF. The DNA of the CDR3 is TGCAGTGCTAGAGTCTATGACAAAAACATTCAGTACTTC. This chain uses TRBV20-1 with TRBJ2-4; D unresolved. Between the trimmed V and J ends, which lost 1 base and 3 bases, there was a span of 7 bases. In germline, CDR1 is DFQATT, CDR2 SNEGSKA (reference sequence). This CDR3 contains 13 residues.

The chain is built from TRBV5-1 and TRBJ1-5; the D gene is possibly TRBD1 (5 bases). The length of the CDR3 is 13 residues. Trimming pared 4 bases from V and 5 bases from J, leaving 10 bases between. Per the germline V gene, CDR1 is SGHRS and CDR2 is YFSETQ. The CDR3 bases are TGCGCCAGCAGCCCGAAAGGGGATCAGCCCCAGCATTTT. Its translation is CASSPKGDQPQHF.

The chain recombines TRBV20-1 with TRBJ2-3; D ambiguous. Germline-derived CDR1 and CDR2 are DFQATT and SNEGSKA (reference sequence). Trimming pared 5 bases from V and 10 bases from J, leaving 13 bases between. The length of the CDR3 is 11 residues. CDR3 sequence: CSAPLVRAQYF. The CDR3 nucleotides are TGCAGTGCTCCCCTGGTTAGGGCGCAGTATTTT.

On this clonotype itself: A much larger clone lies a single base off, so this may be a read error. The chain carries TRBV14 and TRBJ2-1, with no clear D. The V gene's germline CDR1 is SGHDN and CDR2 FVKESK. The CDR3 totals 13 residues. Trimming shortened V by 4 bases and J by 5 bases, and 9 bases separated the two germline ends. This chain's CDR3 is CASSRELNNEQFF. The CDR3 nucleotides are TGTGCCAGCAGCCGAGAACTGAACAATGAGCAGTTCTTC.

The chain recombines TRBV20-1 with TRBJ2-7; a possible D gene is TRBD1 (6 bases). V was pared by 3 bases and J by 6 bases, with 12 bases between. The CDR3 has 12 amino acids. In germline, CDR1 is DFQATT, CDR2 SNEGSKA (reference sequence). The CDR3 region has the DNA TGCAGTGCTAGTGGGAGAGGGGGCGAGCAGTACTTC. Protein sequence: CSASGRGGEQYF.

V usage is TRBV2 and J usage is TRBJ2-7; D is unclear. Trimming removed 5 bases at V and 0 bases at J, with 14 bases between. The CDR3 consists of 15 residues. Germline-derived CDR1 and CDR2 are SNHLY and FYNNEI. Here the CDR3 DNA reads TGTGCCAGCAGTCGCGAGCTCAACTACTCCTACGAGCAGTACTTC. This gives the protein CASSRELNYSYEQYF.

This clonotype was found a few times. This sequence joins TRBV4-1 and TRBJ2-1; D unresolved. Looked up from germline, CDR1 is MGHRA and CDR2 is YSYEKL. V lost 0 bases, J lost 10 bases, and 10 bases lay in between. This CDR3 spans 13 amino acids. The CDR3 sequence: CASSQETPREQFF. The CDR3 DNA follows: TGCGCCAGCAGCCAAGAAACCCCCCGGGAGCAGTTCTTC.